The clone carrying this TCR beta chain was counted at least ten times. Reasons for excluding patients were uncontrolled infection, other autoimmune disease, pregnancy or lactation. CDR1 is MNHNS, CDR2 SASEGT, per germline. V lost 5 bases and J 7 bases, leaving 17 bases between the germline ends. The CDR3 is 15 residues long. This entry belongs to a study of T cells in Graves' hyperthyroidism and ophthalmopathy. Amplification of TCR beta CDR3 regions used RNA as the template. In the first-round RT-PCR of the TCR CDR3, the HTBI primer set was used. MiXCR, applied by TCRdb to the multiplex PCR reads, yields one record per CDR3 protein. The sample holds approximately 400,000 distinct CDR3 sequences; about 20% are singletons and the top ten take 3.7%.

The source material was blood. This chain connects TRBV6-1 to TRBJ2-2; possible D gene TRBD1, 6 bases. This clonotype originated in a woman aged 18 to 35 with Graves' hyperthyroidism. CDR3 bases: TGTGCCAGCAGTCCCCGACAGGTTGGGGACGGGGAGCTGTTTTTT. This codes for CASSPRQVGDGELFF.